This TCR beta chain derives from a study of regulatory T cells in long-lasting Graves disease. This clonotype was counted many times. Its antigen is unknown. The time point was: newly diagnosed GD, antithyroid drugs for less than 3 months. PBMCs were the source of the RNA used for TCR sequencing. V gave up 3 bases and J gave up 2 bases, with 6 bases separating them. The V gene's germline CDR1 is KGHDR and CDR2 SFDVKD. This CDR3 contains 13 residues. Arm-PCR of CDR3 regions and iRepertoire HTBI primers were the basis on which TCR beta libraries were built. TCRdb re-called the multiplex PCR reads through MiXCR, storing one row per CDR3 protein. Among about 500,000 distinct CDR3 sequences, 9.5% to 15% were seen once, and the ten largest hold over 7%. Findings and caveats of the study: Persistent Graves' patients showed a TCR diversity that was lower than that of newly diagnosed ones. It was in persistent disease that TRBV28, TRBJ1-2 and TRBJ2-5 were favored.

In addition, the sample was reused for a study of T cells in Graves' hyperthyroidism and ophthalmopathy. That study adds: Using the HTBI primer set, a first-round RT-PCR was run on the TCR CDR3.

V is TRBV24-1 and J is TRBJ1-1; D call uncertain. The clonotype originates from a woman under 40 with Graves disease. The sequencing used peripheral blood mononuclear cells (PBMCs), collected at new diagnosis, from a patient treated with antithyroid drugs. CDR3 DNA sequence: TGTGCCACCAGTGATACGACAAACACTGAAGCTTTCTTT. Translated, it gives CATSDTTNTEAFF.